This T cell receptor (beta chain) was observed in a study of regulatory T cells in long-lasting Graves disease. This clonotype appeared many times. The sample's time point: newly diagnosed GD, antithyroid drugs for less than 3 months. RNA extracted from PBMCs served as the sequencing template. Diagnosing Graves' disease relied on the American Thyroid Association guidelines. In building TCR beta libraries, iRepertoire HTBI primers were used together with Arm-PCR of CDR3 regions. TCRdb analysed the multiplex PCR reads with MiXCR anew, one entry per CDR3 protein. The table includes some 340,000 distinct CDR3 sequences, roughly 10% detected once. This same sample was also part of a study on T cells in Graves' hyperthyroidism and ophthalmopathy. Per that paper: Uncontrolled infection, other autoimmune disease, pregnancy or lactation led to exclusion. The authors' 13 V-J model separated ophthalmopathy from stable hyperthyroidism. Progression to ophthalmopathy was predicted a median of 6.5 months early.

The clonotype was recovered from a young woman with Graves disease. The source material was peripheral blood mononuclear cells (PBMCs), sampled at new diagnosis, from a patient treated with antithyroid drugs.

CDR3 sequence reads: CSAMLPGQLNEQYF. The CDR3 nucleotides are TGCAGTGCTATGCTCCCGGGACAGCTAAACGAGCAGTACTTC. V gene TRBV20-1 combines with J gene TRBJ2-7; the match to TRBD1 covers 7 bases. V gave up 4 bases and J gave up 5 bases; unmatched junction bases: 11. Germline CDR1 reads DFQATT; CDR2 reads SNEGSKA (reference sequence). The CDR3 sequence is 14 residues long.